The present T cell receptor (beta chain) was sequenced within a study of cytomegalovirus exposure and HLA in healthy donors. 60 Vbeta and 13 Jbeta primers were used in PCR. The data were produced by immunoSEQ multiplex PCR, yet TCRdb's version contains in-frame clones alone and is incomplete. The data show about 140,000 clones, over 65% seen once. V was pared by 1 base and J by 1 base, with 10 bases between. The CDR3 has 16 residues. Germline CDR1 and CDR2: SGHVS and FQNEAQ. The clonotype comes from a woman in her twenties or thirties in good health and CMV-seronegative. Sequencing was performed on PBMCs. The J gene is TRBJ2-2, the V gene TRBV7-8; unclear D gene. Written as DNA, the CDR3 is TGTGCCAGCAGCTTAGACAGCAGATTGAACACCGGGGAGCTGTTTTTT. Translation: CASSLDSRLNTGELFF.